The rows below give T cell receptor beta chains drawn from one sample of a study of blood T cell repertoires in COVID-19. Sequenced by immunoSEQ multiplex PCR; TCRdb stores in-frame clones only, minus some. The sample yields 200,000 to 300,000 clones, 85% seen once. Sample: PBMCs or T cells enriched from blood (not recorded which). The receptor source for this set is a woman between 50 and 59 years old with acute COVID-19. The CDR3 runs from the conserved cysteine through the conserved F or W. D genes are given only for firm matches. Expanded clones get a size class; other rows say once, few or many, or leave the size out.

length	size	V	D	J	CDR3	DNA
12	.	TRBV29-1	.	TRBJ1-1	CSVEVGRTEAFF	TGCAGCGTTGAAGTGGGGCGGACTGAAGCTTTCTTT
15	.	TRBV30	.	TRBJ2-1	CAWSSQGGAYNEQFF	TGTGCCTGGAGTTCCCAGGGGGGAGCCTACAATGAGCAGTTCTTC
12	.	TRBV13	.	TRBJ1-2	CASSLSQYGYTF	TGTGCCAGCAGCTTGAGTCAATATGGCTACACCTTC
20	.	TRBV12-2	.	TRBJ2-1	CASRLTVSDSGGAKYNEQFF	TGTGCAAGTCGCTTAACGGTCAGTGATAGCGGGGGGGCCAAGTACAATGAGCAGTTCTTC
15	.	TRBV7-2	.	TRBJ1-3	CASSLMGGSGNTIYF	TGTGCCAGCAGCTTAATGGGGGGCTCTGGAAACACCATATATTTT
13	once	TRBV12-3/TRBV12-4	TRBD1	TRBJ1-2	CASSRTGKYGYTF	TGTGCCAGCAGTCGGACAGGGAAGTATGGCTACACCTTC
15	.	TRBV6-4	.	TRBJ2-1	CASSDSRPRGNEQFF	TGTGCCAGCAGTGACTCGAGGCCGAGGGGGAATGAGCAGTTCTTC
16	.	TRBV6-5	.	TRBJ1-4	CASSYSPGVTNEKLFF	TGTGCCAGCAGTTACTCGCCCGGGGTTACTAATGAAAAACTGTTTTTT
12	.	TRBV7-9	TRBD1	TRBJ1-2	CASSFDRAGYTF	TGTGCCAGCAGCTTCGACAGGGCTGGCTACACCTTC
17	.	TRBV4-3	TRBD1	TRBJ1-1	CASSQDLADRGNTEAFF	TGCGCCAGCAGCCAAGATCTGGCTGACAGGGGGAACACTGAAGCTTTCTTT
15	.	TRBV5-1	.	TRBJ1-2	CASSLNTGPKYGYTF	TGCGCCAGCAGCTTGAACACAGGGCCCAAGTATGGCTACACCTTC
17	.	TRBV3-1/TRBV3-2	TRBD1	TRBJ2-4	CASSQPQGASAKNIQYF	TGTGCCAGCAGCCAGCCCCAGGGGGCATCGGCCAAAAACATTCAGTACTTC
16	.	TRBV7-5	.	TRBJ1-2	CARSLDGTGDLKGYTF	TGTGCCAGAAGCTTAGATGGGACAGGGGATTTAAAGGGCTACACCTTC
12	.	TRBV7-9	.	TRBJ1-2	CASSPTVEGYTF	TGTGCCAGCAGCCCCACGGTAGAAGGCTACACCTTC
17	.	TRBV4-3	.	TRBJ2-7	CASSRSAGDRGPLEQYF	TGCGCCAGCAGCCGAAGCGCGGGAGACAGGGGACCCCTGGAGCAGTACTTC
16	.	TRBV10-1	TRBD1	TRBJ2-7	CASSAQVGQGSYEQYF	TGCGCCAGCAGTGCACAAGTTGGACAGGGCTCCTACGAGCAGTACTTC
16	.	TRBV19	TRBD1	TRBJ1-2	CASKSDRGRNNYGYTF	TGTGCCAGTAAGAGTGACAGGGGCAGGAATAACTATGGCTACACCTTC
14	.	TRBV3-1/TRBV3-2	.	TRBJ1-1	CASSNAGGGTEAFF	TGTGCCAGCAGTAATGCGGGGGGCGGCACTGAAGCTTTCTTT
14	.	TRBV10-3	.	TRBJ2-1	CAIKGTSSYNEQFF	TGTGCCATCAAAGGAACTAGCTCCTACAATGAGCAGTTCTTC
14	.	TRBV6-5	TRBD1	TRBJ1-2	CASSPGTGGFGYTF	TGTGCCAGCAGCCCGGGGACAGGGGGTTTTGGCTACACCTTC
16	.	TRBV18	TRBD1	TRBJ1-3	CASSPGQALSGNTIYF	TGTGCCAGCTCACCGGGACAGGCCCTCTCTGGAAACACCATATATTTT
13	once	TRBV4-2	.	TRBJ1-1	CASSTRANTEAFF	TGTGCCAGCAGCACTAGGGCGAACACTGAAGCTTTCTTT
10	.	TRBV2	.	TRBJ2-7	CASGPNEQYF	TGTGCCAGCGGGCCGAACGAGCAGTACTTC
14	.	TRBV27	TRBD1	TRBJ1-4	CASRGTGGTEKLFF	TGTGCCAGCAGAGGAACAGGGGGTACGGAAAAACTGTTTTTT
14	once	TRBV24-1	TRBD1	TRBJ1-2	CATSDADRADGYTF	TGTGCCACCAGTGATGCCGACAGGGCGGATGGCTACACCTTC
17	once	TRBV7-9	.	TRBJ1-2	CASSLNSGTRSNYGYTF	TGTGCCAGCAGCTTGAACTCCGGGACACGTTCTAACTATGGCTACACCTTC
16	once	TRBV13	TRBD1	TRBJ2-3	CASRARDRGFTDTQYF	TGTGCCAGCCGGGCGCGGGACAGGGGGTTTACAGATACGCAGTATTTT
14	once	TRBV3-1/TRBV3-2	.	TRBJ1-6	CASSPREPRSPLHF	TGTGCCAGCAGCCCCAGGGAACCGAGGTCACCCCTCCACTTT
13	.	TRBV6-1	.	TRBJ2-7	CASSEGTAYEQYF	TGTGCCAGCAGTGAAGGGACAGCCTACGAGCAGTACTTC